The 2 T cell receptor beta chains in this list originate from one sample, sequenced in a study of control samples from healthy donors and cancer patients. Some clones are missing from TCRdb's copy, which holds only in-frame ones; the method was immunoSEQ multiplex PCR. Of approximately 74,000 clones listed, about 94% are singletons. Sequencing was carried out using blood. These receptors were collected from a woman aged 25-40 years in good health.

This chain links TRBV30 with TRBJ1-2; 7 nucleotides match TRBD1. This CDR3 contains 12 residues. Germline CDR1 reads GTSNPN; CDR2 reads SVGIG (reference sequence). V trimming: 2 bases; J trimming: 4 bases; junction bases outside the gene matches: 1. The CDR3 loop reads CAWSRQGYGYTF. The CDR3 nucleotides are TGTGCCTGGAGTAGACAGGGCTATGGCTACACCTTC.

This clone is a singleton in its sample. This sequence joins TRBV7-2 and TRBJ1-4, with D hard to call. The germline gives CDR1 SGHTA, CDR2 FQGNSA. Trimming cost V 1 base and J 0 bases, with 9 bases left between them. The CDR3 extends over 16 amino acids. Here the CDR3 reads CASSLGVGATNEKLFF. The CDR3, as DNA: TGTGCCAGCAGCTTAGGGGTAGGCGCAACTAATGAAAAACTGTTTTTT.